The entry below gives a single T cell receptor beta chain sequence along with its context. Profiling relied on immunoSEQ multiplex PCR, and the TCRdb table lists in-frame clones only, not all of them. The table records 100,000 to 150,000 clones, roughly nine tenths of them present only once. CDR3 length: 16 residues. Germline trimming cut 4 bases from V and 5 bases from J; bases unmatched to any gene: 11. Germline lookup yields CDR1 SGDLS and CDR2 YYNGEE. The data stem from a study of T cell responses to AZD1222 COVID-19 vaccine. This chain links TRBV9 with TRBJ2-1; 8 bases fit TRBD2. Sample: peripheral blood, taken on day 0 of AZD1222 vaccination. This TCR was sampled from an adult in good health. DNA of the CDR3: TGTGCCAGCAGCCAGGGAGGCGGACTAGCCAACAATGAGCAGTTCTTC. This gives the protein CASSQGGGLANNEQFF.